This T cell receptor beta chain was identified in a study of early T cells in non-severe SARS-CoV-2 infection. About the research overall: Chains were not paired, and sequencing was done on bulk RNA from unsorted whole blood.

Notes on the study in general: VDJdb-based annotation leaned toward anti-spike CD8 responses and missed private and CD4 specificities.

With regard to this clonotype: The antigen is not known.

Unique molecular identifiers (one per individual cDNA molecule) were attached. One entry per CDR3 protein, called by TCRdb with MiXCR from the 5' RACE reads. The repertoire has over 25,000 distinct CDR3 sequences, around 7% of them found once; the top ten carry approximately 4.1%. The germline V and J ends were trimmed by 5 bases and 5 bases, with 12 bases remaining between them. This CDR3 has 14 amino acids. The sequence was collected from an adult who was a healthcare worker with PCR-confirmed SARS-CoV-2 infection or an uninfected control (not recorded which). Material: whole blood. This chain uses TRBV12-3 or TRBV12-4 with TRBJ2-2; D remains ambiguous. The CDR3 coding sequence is TGTGCCAGCAGTATACGACCGGTGACCGGGGAGCTGTTTTTT. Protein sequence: CASSIRPVTGELFF.